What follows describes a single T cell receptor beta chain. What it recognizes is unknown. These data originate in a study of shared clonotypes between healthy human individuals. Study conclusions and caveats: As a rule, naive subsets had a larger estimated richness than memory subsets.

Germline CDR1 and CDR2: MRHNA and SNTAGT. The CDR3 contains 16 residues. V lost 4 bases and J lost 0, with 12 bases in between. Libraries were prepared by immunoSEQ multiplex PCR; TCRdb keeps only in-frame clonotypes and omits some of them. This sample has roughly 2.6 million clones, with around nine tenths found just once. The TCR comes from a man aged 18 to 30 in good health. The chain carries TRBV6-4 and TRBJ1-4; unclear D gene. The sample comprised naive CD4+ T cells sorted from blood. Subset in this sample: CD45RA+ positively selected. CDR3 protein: CASSVLWDTTNEKLFF. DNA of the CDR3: TGTGCCAGCAGTGTCCTTTGGGATACAACTAATGAAAAACTGTTTTTT.